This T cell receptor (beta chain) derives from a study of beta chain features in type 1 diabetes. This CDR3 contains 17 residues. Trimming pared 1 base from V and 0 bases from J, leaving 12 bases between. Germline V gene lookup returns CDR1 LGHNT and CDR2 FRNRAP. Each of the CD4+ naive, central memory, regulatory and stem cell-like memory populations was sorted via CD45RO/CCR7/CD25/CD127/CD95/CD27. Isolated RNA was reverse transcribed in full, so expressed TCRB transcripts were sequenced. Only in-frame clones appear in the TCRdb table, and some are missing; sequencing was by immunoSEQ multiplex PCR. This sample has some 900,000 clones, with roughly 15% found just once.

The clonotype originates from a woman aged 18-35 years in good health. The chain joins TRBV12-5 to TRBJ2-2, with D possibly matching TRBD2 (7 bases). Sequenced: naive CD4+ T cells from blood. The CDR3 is CASGLAPGGANTGELFF. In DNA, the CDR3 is TGTGCTAGTGGTTTGGCGCCGGGGGGCGCGAACACCGGGGAGCTGTTTTTT.